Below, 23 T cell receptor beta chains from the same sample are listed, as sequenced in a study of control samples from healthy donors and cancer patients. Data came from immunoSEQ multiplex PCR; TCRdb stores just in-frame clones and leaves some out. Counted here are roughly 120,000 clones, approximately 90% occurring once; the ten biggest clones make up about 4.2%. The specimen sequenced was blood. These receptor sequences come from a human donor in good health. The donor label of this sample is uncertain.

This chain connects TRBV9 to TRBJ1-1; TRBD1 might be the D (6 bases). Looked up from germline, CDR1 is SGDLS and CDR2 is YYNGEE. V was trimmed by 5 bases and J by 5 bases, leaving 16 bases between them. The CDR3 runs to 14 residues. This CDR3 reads CASSQNLQGTEAFF. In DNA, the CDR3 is TGTGCCAGCAGTCAAAACCTCCAGGGGACTGAAGCTTTCTTT.

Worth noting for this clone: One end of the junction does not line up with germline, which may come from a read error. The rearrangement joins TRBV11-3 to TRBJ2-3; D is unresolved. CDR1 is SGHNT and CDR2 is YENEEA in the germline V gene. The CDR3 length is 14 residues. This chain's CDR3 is CASSLHGTTDMQYF. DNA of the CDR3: TGTGCCAGCAGCTTACACGGTACCACAGATATGCAGTATTTT.

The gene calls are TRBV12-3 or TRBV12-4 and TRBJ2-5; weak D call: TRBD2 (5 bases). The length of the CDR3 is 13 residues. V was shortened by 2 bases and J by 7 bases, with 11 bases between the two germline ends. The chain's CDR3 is CASSLRNRGTQYF. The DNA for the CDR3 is TGTGCCAGCAGTTTAAGGAATCGGGGGACCCAGTACTTC.

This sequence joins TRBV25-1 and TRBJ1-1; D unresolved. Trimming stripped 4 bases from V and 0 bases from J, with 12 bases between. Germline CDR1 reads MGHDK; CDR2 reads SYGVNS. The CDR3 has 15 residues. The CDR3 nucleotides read TGTGCCAGCAGTGCAGGCGAAATCATGAACACTGAAGCTTTCTTT. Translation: CASSAGEIMNTEAFF.

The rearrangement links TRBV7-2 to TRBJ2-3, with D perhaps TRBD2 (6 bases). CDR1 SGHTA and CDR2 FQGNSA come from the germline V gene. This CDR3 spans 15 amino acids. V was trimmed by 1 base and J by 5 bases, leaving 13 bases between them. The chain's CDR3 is CASSLGDGGRDTQYF. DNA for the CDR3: TGTGCCAGCAGCTTAGGGGACGGGGGACGAGATACGCAGTATTTT. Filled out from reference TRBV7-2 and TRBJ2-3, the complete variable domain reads GAGVSQSPSNKVTEKGKDVELRCDPISGHTALYWYRQSLGQGLEFLIYFQGNSAPDKSGLPSDRFSAERTGGSVSTLTIQRTQQEDSAVYLCASSLGDGGRDTQYFGPGTRLTVL.

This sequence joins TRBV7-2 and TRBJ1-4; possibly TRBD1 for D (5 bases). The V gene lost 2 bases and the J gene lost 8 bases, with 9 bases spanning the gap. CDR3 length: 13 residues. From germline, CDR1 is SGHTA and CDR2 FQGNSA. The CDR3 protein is CASSLPTVEKLFF. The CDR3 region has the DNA TGTGCCAGCAGCTTACCGACAGTCGAAAAACTGTTTTTT.

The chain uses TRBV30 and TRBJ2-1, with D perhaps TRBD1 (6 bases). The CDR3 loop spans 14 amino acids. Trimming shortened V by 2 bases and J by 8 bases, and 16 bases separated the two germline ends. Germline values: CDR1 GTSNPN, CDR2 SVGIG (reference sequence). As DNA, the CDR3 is TGTGCCTGGAGTCGGACTGGGGGCTTCGATGAGCAGTTCTTC. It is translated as CAWSRTGGFDEQFF.

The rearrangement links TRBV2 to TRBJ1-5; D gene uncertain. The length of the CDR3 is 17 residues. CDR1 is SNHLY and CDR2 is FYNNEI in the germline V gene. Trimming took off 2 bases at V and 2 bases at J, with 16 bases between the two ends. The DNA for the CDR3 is TGTGCCAGCAGTGAATCTAGGGCCGGCACTGGCAATCAGCCCCAGCATTTT. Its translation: CASSESRAGTGNQPQHF.

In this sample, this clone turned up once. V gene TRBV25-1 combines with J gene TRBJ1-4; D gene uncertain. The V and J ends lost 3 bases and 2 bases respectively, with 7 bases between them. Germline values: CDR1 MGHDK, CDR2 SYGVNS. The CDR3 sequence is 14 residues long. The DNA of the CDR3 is TGTGCCAGCAGTGACAGTAGCACTAATGAAAAACTGTTTTTT. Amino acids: CASSDSSTNEKLFF.

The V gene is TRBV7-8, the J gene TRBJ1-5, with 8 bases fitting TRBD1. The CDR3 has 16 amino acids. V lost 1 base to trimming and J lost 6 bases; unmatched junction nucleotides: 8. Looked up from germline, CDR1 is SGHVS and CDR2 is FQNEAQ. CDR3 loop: CASSLGITGGGQPQHF. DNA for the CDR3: TGTGCCAGCAGCTTAGGAATTACAGGGGGTGGTCAGCCCCAGCATTTT.

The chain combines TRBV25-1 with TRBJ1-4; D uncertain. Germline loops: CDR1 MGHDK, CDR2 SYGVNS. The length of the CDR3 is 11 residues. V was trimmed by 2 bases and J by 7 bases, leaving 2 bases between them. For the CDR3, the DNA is TGTGCCAGCAGTGAAGGTGAAAAACTGTTTTTT. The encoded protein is CASSEGEKLFF.

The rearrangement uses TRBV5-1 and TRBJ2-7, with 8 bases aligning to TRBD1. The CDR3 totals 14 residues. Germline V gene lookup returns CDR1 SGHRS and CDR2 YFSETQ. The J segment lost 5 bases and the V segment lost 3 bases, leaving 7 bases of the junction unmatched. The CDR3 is CASSYRTGNHEQYF. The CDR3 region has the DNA TGCGCCAGCAGCTATCGGACAGGGAACCACGAGCAGTACTTC.

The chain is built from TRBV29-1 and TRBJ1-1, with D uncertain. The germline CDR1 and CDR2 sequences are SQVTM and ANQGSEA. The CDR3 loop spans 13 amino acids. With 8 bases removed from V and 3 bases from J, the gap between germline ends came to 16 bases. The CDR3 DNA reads TGCAGCTCCGGACGGGCGGGTGACACTGAAGCTTTCTTT. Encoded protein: CSSGRAGDTEAFF.

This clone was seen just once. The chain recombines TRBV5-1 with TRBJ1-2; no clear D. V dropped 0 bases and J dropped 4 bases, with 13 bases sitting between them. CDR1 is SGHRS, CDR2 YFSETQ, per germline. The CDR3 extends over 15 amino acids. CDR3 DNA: TGCGCCAGCAGCTTGGCCTTAGTCCACCCCTATGGCTACACCTTC. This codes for CASSLALVHPYGYTF.

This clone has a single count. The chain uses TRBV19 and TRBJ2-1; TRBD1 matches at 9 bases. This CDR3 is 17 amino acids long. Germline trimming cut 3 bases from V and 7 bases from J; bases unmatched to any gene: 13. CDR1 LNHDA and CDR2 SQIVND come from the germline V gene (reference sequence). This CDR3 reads CASSILRQGGPWNEQFF. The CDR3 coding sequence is TGTGCCAGTAGTATCCTGCGACAGGGGGGTCCATGGAATGAGCAGTTCTTC.

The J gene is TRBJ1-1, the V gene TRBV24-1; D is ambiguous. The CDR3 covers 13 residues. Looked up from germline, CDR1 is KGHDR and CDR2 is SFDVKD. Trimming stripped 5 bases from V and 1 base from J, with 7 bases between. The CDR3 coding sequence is TGTGCCACCAGTGCAGCGTCGAACACTGAAGCTTTCTTT. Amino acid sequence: CATSAASNTEAFF.

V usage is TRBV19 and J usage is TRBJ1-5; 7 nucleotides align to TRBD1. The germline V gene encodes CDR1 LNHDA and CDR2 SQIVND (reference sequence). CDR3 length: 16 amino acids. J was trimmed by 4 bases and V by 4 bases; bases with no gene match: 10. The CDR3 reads CASSKTETGLNQPQHF. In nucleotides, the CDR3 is TGTGCCAGTAGTAAGACCGAGACAGGGTTGAATCAGCCCCAGCATTTT.

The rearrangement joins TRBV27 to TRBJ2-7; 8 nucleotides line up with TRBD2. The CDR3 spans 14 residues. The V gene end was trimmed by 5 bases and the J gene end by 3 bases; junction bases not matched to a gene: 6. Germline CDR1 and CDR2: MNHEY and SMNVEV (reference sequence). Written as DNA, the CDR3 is TGTGCCAGCAGTCTTAGCGGGGCACACTACGAGCAGTACGTC. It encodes CASSLSGAHYEQYV.

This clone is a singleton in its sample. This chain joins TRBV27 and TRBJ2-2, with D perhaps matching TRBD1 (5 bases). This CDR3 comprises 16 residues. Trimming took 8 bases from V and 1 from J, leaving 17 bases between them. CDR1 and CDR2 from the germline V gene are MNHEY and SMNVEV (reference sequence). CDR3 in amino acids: CASRAYRQGNTGELFF. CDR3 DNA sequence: TGTGCCAGCCGGGCGTACCGGCAGGGGAACACCGGGGAGCTGTTTTTT.

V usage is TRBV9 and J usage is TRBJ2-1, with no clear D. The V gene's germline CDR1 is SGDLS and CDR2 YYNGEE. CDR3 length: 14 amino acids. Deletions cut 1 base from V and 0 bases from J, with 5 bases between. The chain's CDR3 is CASSVYSSYNEQFF. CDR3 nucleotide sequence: TGTGCCAGCAGCGTATACTCCTCCTACAATGAGCAGTTCTTC.

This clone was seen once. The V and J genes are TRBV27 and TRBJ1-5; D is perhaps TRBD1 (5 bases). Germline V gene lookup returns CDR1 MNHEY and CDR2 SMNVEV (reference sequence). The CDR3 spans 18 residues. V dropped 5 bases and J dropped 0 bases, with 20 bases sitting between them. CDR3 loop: CASSPRGGAANSNQPQHF. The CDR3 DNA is TGTGCCAGCAGTCCCCGAGGAGGGGCGGCTAATAGCAATCAGCCCCAGCATTTT.

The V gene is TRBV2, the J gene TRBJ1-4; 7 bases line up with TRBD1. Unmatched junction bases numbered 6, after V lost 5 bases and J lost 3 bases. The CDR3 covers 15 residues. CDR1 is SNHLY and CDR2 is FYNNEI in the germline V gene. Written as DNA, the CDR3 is TGTGCCAGCAGTAAAACGACAGGGCCTAATGAAAAACTGTTTTTT. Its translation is CASSKTTGPNEKLFF.

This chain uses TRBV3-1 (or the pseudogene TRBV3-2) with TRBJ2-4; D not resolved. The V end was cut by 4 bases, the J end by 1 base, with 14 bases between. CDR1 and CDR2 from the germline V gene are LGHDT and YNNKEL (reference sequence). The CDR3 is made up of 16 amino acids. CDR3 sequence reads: CASSPRTPEAKNIQYF. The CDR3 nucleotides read TGTGCCAGCAGCCCGAGGACCCCCGAGGCCAAAAACATTCAGTACTTC.